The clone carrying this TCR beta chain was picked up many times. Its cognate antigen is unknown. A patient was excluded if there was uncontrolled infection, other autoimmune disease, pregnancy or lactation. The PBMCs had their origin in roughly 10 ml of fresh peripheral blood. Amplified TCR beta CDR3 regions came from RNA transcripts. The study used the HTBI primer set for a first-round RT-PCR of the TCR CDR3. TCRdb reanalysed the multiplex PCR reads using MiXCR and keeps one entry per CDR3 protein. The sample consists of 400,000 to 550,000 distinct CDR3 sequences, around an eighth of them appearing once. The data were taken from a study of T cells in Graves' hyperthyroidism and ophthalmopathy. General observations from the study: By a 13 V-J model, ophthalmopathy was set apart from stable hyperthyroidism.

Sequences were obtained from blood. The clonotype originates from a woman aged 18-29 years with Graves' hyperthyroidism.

The CDR3 loop reads CASSFEGEDTEAFF. The CDR3 region has the DNA TGTGCCAGCAGCTTTGAGGGGGAGGACACTGAAGCTTTCTTT. The rearrangement links TRBV7-9 to TRBJ1-1; D may be TRBD1 (6 bases). Germline CDR1 SEHNR, CDR2 FQNEAQ (reference sequence). The V end was cut by 3 bases, the J end by 3 bases, with 11 bases between. The CDR3 contains 14 residues.